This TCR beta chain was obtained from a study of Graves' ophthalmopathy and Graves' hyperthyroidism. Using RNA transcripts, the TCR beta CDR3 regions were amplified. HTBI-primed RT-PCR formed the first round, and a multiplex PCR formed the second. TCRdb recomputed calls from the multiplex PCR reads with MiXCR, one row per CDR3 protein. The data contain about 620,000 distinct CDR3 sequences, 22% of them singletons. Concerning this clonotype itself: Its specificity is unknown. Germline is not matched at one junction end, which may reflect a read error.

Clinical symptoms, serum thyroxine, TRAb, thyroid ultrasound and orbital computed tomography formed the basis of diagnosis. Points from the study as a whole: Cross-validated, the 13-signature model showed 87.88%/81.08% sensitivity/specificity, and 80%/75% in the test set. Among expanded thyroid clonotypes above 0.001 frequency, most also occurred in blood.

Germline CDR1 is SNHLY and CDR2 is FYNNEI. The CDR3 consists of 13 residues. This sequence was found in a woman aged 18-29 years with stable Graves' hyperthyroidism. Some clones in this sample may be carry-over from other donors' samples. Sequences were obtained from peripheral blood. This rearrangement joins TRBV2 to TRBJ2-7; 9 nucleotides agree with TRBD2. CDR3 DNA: TGTGCCAGCAACGGACTAGCGAGATCCGAGCAGTGCTTC. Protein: CASNGLARSEQCF.